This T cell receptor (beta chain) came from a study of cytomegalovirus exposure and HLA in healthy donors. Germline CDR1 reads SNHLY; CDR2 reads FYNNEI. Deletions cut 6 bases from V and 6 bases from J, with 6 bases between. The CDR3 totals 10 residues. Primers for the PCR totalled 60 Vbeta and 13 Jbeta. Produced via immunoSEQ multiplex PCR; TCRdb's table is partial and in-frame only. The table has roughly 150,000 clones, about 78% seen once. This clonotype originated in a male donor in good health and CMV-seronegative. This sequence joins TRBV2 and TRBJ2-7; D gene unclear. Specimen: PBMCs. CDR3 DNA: TGTGCCAGCAGGACTGGCGAGCAGTACTTC. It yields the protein CASRTGEQYF.